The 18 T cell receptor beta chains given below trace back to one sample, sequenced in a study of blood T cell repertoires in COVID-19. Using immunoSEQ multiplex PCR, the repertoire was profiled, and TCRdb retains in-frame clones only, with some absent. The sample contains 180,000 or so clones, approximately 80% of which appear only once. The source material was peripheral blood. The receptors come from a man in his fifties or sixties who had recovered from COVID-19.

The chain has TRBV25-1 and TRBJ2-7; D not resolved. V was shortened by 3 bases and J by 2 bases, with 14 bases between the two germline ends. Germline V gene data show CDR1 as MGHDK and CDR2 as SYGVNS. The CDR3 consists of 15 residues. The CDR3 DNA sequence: TGTGCCAGCAGTGAGTGGTCACCAGGTACCTACGAGCAGTACTTC. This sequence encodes CASSEWSPGTYEQYF.

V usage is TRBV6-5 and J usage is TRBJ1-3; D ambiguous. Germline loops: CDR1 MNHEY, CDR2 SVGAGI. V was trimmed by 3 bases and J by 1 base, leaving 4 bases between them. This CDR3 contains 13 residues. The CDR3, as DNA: TGTGCCAGCAGTTATATTTCTGGAAACACCATATATTTT. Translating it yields CASSYISGNTIYF.

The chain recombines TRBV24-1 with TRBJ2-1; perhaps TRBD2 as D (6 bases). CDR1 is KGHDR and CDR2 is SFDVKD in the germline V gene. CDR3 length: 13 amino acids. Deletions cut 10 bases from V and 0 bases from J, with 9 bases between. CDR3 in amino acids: CATSGSSYNEQFF. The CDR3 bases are TGTGCCACTAGCGGTAGCTCCTACAATGAGCAGTTCTTC.

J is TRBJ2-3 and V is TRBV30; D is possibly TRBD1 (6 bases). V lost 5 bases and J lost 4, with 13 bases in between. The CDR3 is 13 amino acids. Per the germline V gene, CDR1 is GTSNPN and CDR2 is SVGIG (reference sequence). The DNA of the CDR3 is TGTGCCTGGGCCACAGGGAAGCCAGATACGCAGTATTTT. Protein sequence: CAWATGKPDTQYF. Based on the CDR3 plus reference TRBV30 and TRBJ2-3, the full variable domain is SQTIHQWPATLVQPVGSPLSLECTVEGTSNPNLYWYRQAAGRGLQLLFYSVGIGQISSEVPQNLSASRPQDRQFILSSKKLLLSDSGFYLCAWATGKPDTQYFGPGTRLTVL.

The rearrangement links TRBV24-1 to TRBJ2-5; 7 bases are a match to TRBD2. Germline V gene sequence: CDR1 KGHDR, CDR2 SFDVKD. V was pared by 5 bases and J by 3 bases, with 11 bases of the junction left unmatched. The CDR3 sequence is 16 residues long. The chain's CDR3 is CATSGREASGKETQYF. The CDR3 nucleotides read TGTGCCACCAGTGGCCGGGAGGCTAGCGGAAAAGAGACCCAGTACTTC.

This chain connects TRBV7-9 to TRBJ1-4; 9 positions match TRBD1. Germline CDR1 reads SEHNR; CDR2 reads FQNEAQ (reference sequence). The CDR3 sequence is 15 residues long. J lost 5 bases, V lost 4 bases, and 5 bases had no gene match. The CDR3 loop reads CASSSRDRVNEKLFF. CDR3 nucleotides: TGTGCCAGCAGCTCCCGGGACAGGGTGAATGAAAAACTGTTTTTT.

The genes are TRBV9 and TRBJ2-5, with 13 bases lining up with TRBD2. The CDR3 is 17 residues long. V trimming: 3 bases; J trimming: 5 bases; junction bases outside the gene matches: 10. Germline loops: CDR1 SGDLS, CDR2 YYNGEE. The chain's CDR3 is CASSDGRLAGGSETQYF. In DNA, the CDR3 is TGTGCCAGCAGCGACGGGAGACTAGCGGGAGGCAGTGAGACCCAGTACTTC. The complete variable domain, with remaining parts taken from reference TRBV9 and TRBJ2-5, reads DSGVTQTPKHLITATGQRVTLRCSPRSGDLSVYWYQQSLDQGLQFLIQYYNGEERAKGNILERFSAQQFPDLHSELNLSSLELGDSALYFCASSDGRLAGGSETQYFGPGTRLLVL.

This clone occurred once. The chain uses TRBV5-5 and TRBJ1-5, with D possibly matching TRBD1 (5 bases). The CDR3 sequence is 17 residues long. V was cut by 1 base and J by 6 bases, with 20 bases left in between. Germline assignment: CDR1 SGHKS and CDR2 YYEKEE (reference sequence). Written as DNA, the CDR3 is TGTGCCAGCAGCTTGACTTCTACAGGTCTCCAGGGTCAGCCCCAGCATTTT. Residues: CASSLTSTGLQGQPQHF.

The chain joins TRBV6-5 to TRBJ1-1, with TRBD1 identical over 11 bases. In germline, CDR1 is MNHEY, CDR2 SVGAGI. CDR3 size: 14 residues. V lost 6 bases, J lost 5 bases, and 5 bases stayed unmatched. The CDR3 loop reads CASRRGQGETEAFF. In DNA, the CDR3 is TGTGCCAGCAGAAGGGGACAGGGGGAGACTGAAGCTTTCTTT.

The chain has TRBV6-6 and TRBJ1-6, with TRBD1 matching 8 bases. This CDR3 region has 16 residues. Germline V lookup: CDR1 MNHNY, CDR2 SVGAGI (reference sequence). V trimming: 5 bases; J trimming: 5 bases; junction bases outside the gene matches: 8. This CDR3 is CASSHGQGLDNSPLHF. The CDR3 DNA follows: TGTGCCAGCAGTCACGGACAGGGCCTAGATAATTCACCCCTCCACTTT.

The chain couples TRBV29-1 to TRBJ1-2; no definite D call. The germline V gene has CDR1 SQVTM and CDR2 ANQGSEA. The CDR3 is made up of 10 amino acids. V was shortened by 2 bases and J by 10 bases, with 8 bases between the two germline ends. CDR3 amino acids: CSVELADYTF. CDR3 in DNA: TGCAGCGTTGAATTGGCTGACTACACCTTC.

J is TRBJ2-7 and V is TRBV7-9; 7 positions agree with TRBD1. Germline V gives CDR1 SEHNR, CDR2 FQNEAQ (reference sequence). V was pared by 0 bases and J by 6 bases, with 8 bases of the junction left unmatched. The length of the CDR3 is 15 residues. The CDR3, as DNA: TGTGCCAGCAGCTTAGCACAACCGGGACAGACCGAGCAGTACTTC. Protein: CASSLAQPGQTEQYF.

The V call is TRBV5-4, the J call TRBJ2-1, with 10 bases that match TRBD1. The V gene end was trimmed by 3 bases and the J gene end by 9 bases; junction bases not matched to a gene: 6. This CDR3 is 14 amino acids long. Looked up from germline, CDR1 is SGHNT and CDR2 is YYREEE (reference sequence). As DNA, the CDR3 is TGTGCCAGCAGCTGGGACAGGGGAGTAGGTGAGCAGTTCTTC. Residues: CASSWDRGVGEQFF.

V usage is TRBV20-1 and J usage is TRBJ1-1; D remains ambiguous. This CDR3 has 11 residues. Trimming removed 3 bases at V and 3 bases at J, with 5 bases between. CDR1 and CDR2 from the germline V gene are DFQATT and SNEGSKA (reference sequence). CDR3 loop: CSASLDTEAFF. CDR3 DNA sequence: TGCAGTGCTAGTTTAGACACTGAAGCTTTCTTT.

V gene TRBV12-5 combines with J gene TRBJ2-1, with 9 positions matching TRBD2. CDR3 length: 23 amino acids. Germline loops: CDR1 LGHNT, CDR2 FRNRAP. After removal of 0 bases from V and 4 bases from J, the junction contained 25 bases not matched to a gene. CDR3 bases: TGTGCTAGTGGTTTGGTTAGACAGGTGATCCGGACTAGCGTTAGAACGTATTACAATGAGCAGTTCTTC. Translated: CASGLVRQVIRTSVRTYYNEQFF. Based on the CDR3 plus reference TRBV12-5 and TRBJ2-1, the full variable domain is DARVTQTPRHKVTEMGQEVTMRCQPILGHNTVFWYRQTMMQGLELLAYFRNRAPLDDSGMPKDRFSAEMPDATLATLKIQPSEPRDSAVYFCASGLVRQVIRTSVRTYYNEQFFGPGTRLTVL.

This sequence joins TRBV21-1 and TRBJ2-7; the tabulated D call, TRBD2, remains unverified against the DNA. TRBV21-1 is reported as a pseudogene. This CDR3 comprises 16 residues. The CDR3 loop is CASTDVRGSGRYEQYF. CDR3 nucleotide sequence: TGTGCCAGTACAGACGTTCGGGGTAGCGGGAGGTACGAGCAGTACTTC.

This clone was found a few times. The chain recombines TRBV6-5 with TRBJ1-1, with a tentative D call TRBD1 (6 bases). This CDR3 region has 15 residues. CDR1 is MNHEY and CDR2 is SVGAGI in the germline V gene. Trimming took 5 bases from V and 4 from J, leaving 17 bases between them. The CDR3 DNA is TGTGCCAGCAGTCCACAGGGCCAAGGCGGCACTGAAGCTTTCTTT. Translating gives CASSPQGQGGTEAFF.

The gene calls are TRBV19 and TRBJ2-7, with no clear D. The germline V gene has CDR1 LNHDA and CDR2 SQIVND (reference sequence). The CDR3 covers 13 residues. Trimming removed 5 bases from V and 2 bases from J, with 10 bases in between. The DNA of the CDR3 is TGTGCCAGTAGTCTACGGTCTACCTACGAGCAGTACTTC. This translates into CASSLRSTYEQYF.